These 27 T cell receptor beta chains share one sample of origin, sequenced in a study of PD-L1 blockade in urothelial cancer. Profiling relied on immunoSEQ multiplex PCR, and the TCRdb table lists in-frame clones only, not all of them. The profile shows approximately 44,000 clones, about 90% of them singletons. Indicated time point: peripheral blood 6 weeks after treatment start. The starting material was PBMCs, obtained around atezolizumab (anti-PD-L1) treatment. The receptors derive from a man in his 70s with urothelial cancer.

This rearrangement joins TRBV10-1 to TRBJ2-5; 16 nucleotides agree with TRBD2. The V segment lost 6 bases and the J segment 5 bases; nucleotides outside the gene matches: 12. Per germline, CDR1 WNHNN and CDR2 SYGVQD (reference sequence). The CDR3 runs 18 residues. The CDR3 loop reads CASSPGTSGRGMTETQYF. The CDR3 DNA is TGCGCCAGCAGCCCCGGGACTAGCGGGAGGGGTATGACGGAGACCCAGTACTTC.

This rearrangement joins TRBV27 to TRBJ2-3, with TRBD2 matching over 7 bases. Germline trimming cut 5 bases from V and 5 bases from J; bases unmatched to any gene: 4. The CDR3 spans 13 residues. Per the germline V gene, CDR1 is MNHEY and CDR2 is SMNVEV (reference sequence). As DNA, the CDR3 is TGTGCCAGCAGTGAGAGGGAGGGAGATACGCAGTATTTT. Its protein product is CASSEREGDTQYF.

The chain links TRBV6-1 to TRBJ2-5, with 15 bases lining up with TRBD2. After removal of 2 bases from V and 1 base from J, the junction contained 8 bases not matched to a gene. This CDR3 has 19 amino acids. In germline, CDR1 is MNHNS, CDR2 SASEGT. CDR3 sequence (DNA): TGTGCCAGCAGTGAATATCAGGGACTAGCGGGAGGTCGCCAAGAGACCCAGTACTTC. Its translation: CASSEYQGLAGGRQETQYF.

V gene TRBV10-3 combines with J gene TRBJ2-1, with 7 bases identical to TRBD1. CDR3 length equals 17 residues. Per germline, CDR1 ENHRY and CDR2 SYGVKD. V was pared by 2 bases and J by 2 bases, with 9 bases of the junction left unmatched. DNA for the CDR3: TGTGCCATCAGTGAGACAGGGGTACGATTTACCTACAATGAGCAGTTCTTC. Translation gives CAISETGVRFTYNEQFF.

The chain couples TRBV30 to TRBJ1-5; D not certain. The length of the CDR3 is 14 residues. Deletions cut 2 bases from V and 1 base from J, with 9 bases between. Germline V gene data show CDR1 as GTSNPN and CDR2 as SVGIG (reference sequence). The DNA for the CDR3 is TGTGCCTGGAGTAATCGGGGAAGCAATCAGCCCCAGCATTTT. Its protein product is CAWSNRGSNQPQHF.

The genes are TRBV6-5 and TRBJ1-1, with 8 bases identical to TRBD1. Germline CDR1 is MNHEY and CDR2 is SVGAGI. J was trimmed by 0 bases and V by 7 bases; bases with no gene match: 4. The CDR3 is made up of 14 amino acids. The CDR3 is CASTRTGLNTEAFF. CDR3 in DNA: TGTGCCAGCACCCGGACAGGGTTGAACACTGAAGCTTTCTTT.

The rearrangement joins TRBV5-1 to TRBJ2-1, with 9 positions matching TRBD2. CDR3 length: 15 residues. CDR1 is SGHRS, CDR2 YFSETQ, per germline. Trimming cost V 3 bases and J 4 bases; bases outside gene matches: 5. The DNA for the CDR3 is TGCGCCAGCAGCTCCGGGACTAGCAGATACAATGAGCAGTTCTTC. Amino acid sequence: CASSSGTSRYNEQFF.

The rearrangement joins TRBV5-1 to TRBJ2-5, with 10 bases fitting TRBD1. Germline CDR1 and CDR2: SGHRS and YFSETQ. The CDR3 is made up of 15 amino acids. With 3 bases clipped from V and 4 bases from J, the junction kept 6 bases outside the gene matches. The CDR3 DNA reads TGCGCCAGCAGCTCCCCCGGGACAGGGGTAGAGACCCAGTACTTC. Its translation is CASSSPGTGVETQYF.

J is TRBJ2-7 and V is TRBV19, with D tentatively TRBD1 (6 bases). Trimming took off 3 bases at V and 6 bases at J, with 15 bases between the two ends. Germline-derived CDR1 and CDR2 are LNHDA and SQIVND (reference sequence). The CDR3 runs 14 residues. The CDR3 region is CASSINRDTGEQYF. The CDR3 nucleotides are TGTGCCAGTAGTATCAATAGGGACACGGGCGAGCAGTACTTC. The variable domain in full, with the rest retrieved from reference TRBV19 and TRBJ2-7, is DGGITQSPKYLFRKEGQNVTLSCEQNLNHDAMYWYRQDPGQGLRLIYYSQIVNDFQKGDIAEGYSVSREKKESFPLTVTSAQKNPTAFYLCASSINRDTGEQYFGPGTRLTVT.

This chain links TRBV10-3 with TRBJ2-2; 7 bases line up with TRBD1. Trimming at V came to 8 bases and at J to 1 base, leaving 13 bases not matched to a gene. The CDR3 contains 17 residues. Germline CDR1 ENHRY, CDR2 SYGVKD. The CDR3 DNA follows: TGTGCCATCGACAGGAACCCGGGACAGAGGAACACCGGGGAGCTGTTTTTT. Translation gives CAIDRNPGQRNTGELFF.

V gene TRBV4-1 combines with J gene TRBJ2-1, with a weak D call TRBD1 (5 bases). The CDR3 consists of 14 residues. V was trimmed by 1 base and J by 10 bases, leaving 14 bases between them. CDR1 and CDR2 from the germline V gene are MGHRA and YSYEKL. CDR3 region: CASSQGLGAREQFF. CDR3 nucleotides: TGCGCCAGCAGCCAAGGGTTAGGGGCCCGGGAGCAGTTCTTC.

This clone was seen a single time. The chain combines TRBV2 with TRBJ1-1; 10 bases map to TRBD1. CDR1 and CDR2 (germline): SNHLY, FYNNEI. The CDR3 spans 16 residues. The J segment lost 5 bases and the V segment lost 6 bases, leaving 12 bases of the junction unmatched. The CDR3 DNA reads as TGTGCCAGCAGACTCCGGGACAGGGGATCGGTAACTGAAGCTTTCTTT. Amino acids: CASRLRDRGSVTEAFF.

This chain links TRBV9 with TRBJ1-3; 7 bases are shared with TRBD1. The CDR3 is 15 amino acids. With 0 bases clipped from V and 2 bases from J, the junction kept 2 bases outside the gene matches. Germline loops: CDR1 SGDLS, CDR2 YYNGEE. The CDR3 protein is CASSVEGGTGNTIYF. CDR3 sequence (DNA): TGTGCCAGCAGCGTAGAAGGGGGCACTGGAAACACCATATATTTT.

This clone was seen more than once but under ten times. The chain has TRBV2 and TRBJ1-4; TRBD1 might be the D (5 bases). V was cut by 8 bases and J by 0 bases, with 13 bases left in between. Germline assignment: CDR1 SNHLY and CDR2 FYNNEI. The CDR3 loop spans 15 amino acids. CDR3: CASGGRLATNEKLFF. In nucleotides, the CDR3 is TGTGCCAGCGGGGGGAGACTTGCAACTAATGAAAAACTGTTTTTT. Together with reference TRBV2 and TRBJ1-4, the CDR3 gives the full variable domain: EPEVTQTPSHQVTQMGQEVILRCVPISNHLYFYWYRQILGQKVEFLVSFYNNEISEKSEIFDDQFSVERPDGSNFTLKIRSTKLEDSAMYFCASGGRLATNEKLFFGSGTQLSVL.

The J gene is TRBJ2-1, the V gene TRBV29-1; the D gene is possibly TRBD1 (6 bases). V was pared by 6 bases and J by 5 bases, with 14 bases between. Germline loops: CDR1 SQVTM, CDR2 ANQGSEA. This CDR3 has 13 residues. The CDR3 nucleotides read TGCAGCGTCTTTAGGACAGACCACAATGAGCAGTTCTTC. This sequence encodes CSVFRTDHNEQFF.

The chain uses TRBV2 and TRBJ1-2; 7 bases are shared with TRBD1. J lost 0 bases, V lost 6 bases, and 10 bases had no gene match. Germline-derived CDR1 and CDR2 are SNHLY and FYNNEI. The CDR3 length is 16 residues. DNA for the CDR3: TGTGCCAGCAGCACGAAGGACAGGCCCCCTAACTATGGCTACACCTTC. This gives the protein CASSTKDRPPNYGYTF.

J is TRBJ1-2 and V is TRBV28; TRBD1 matches at 7 bases. V gave up 8 bases and J gave up 3 bases; unmatched junction bases: 3. The CDR3 covers 12 residues. The germline V gene has CDR1 MDHEN and CDR2 SYDVKM. The CDR3 is CASYTGDYGYTF. The CDR3 coding sequence is TGTGCCAGCTATACAGGGGACTATGGCTACACCTTC.

The V and J genes are TRBV19 and TRBJ2-1; 13 positions match TRBD2. The CDR3 has 18 amino acids. Germline loops: CDR1 LNHDA, CDR2 SQIVND (reference sequence). J gave up 7 bases and V 6 bases, and 15 bases lay outside the gene matches. The CDR3, as DNA: TGTGCCAGTAGCCAATGGGGTCCTAAACTAGCGGGAGGGAATGAGCAGTTCTTC. Amino acids: CASSQWGPKLAGGNEQFF.

The V and J genes are TRBV9 and TRBJ2-3, with 7 bases that match TRBD2. The length of the CDR3 is 15 residues. The J segment lost 2 bases and the V segment lost 1 base, leaving 4 bases of the junction unmatched. Germline loops: CDR1 SGDLS, CDR2 YYNGEE. The DNA of the CDR3 is TGTGCCAGCAGCGTAATGGGAGGGAACACAGATACGCAGTATTTT. Translated: CASSVMGGNTDTQYF.

The genes are TRBV6-6 and TRBJ2-3, with unresolved D. V was pared by 7 bases and J by 0 bases, with 5 bases between. Germline CDR1 and CDR2: MNHNY and SVGAGI (reference sequence). CDR3 size: 12 residues. CDR3 residues: CASTPSTDTQYF. The CDR3 coding sequence is TGTGCCAGCACCCCGAGCACAGATACGCAGTATTTT.

The chain joins TRBV7-8 to TRBJ1-3; possible D gene TRBD1, 6 bases. The CDR3 covers 16 residues. Germline V gene sequence: CDR1 SGHVS, CDR2 FQNEAQ. V lost 4 bases, J lost 0 bases, and 13 bases lay in between. The CDR3 DNA is TGTGCCAGCAGCTATGACAGGCCCTACTCTGGAAACACCATATATTTT. The encoded protein is CASSYDRPYSGNTIYF.

This chain uses TRBV28 with TRBJ1-4; 8 positions agree with TRBD1. There are 15 residues in the CDR3. With V trimmed by 4 bases and J by 7 bases, 8 bases remained unmatched. CDR1 is MDHEN, CDR2 SYDVKM, per germline. CDR3 region: CASSSTTGEAEKLFF. The CDR3 DNA sequence: TGTGCCAGCAGTTCAACGACAGGGGAGGCTGAAAAACTGTTTTTT.

The J gene is TRBJ2-7, the V gene TRBV21-1; the table names TRBD1, a call not compared with the DNA. TRBV21-1 is a known pseudogene. The CDR3 is 13 residues long. For the CDR3, the DNA is TGTGCCAGCAGCAAAGACATGGCCTACGAGCAGTACTTC. It specifies CASSKDMAYEQYF.

The chain recombines TRBV19 with TRBJ2-5; 9 bases align to TRBD2. Germline trimming cut 3 bases from V and 0 bases from J; bases unmatched to any gene: 14. This CDR3 has 19 residues. From germline, CDR1 is LNHDA and CDR2 SQIVND (reference sequence). The CDR3 nucleotides read TGTGCCAGTAGTATCCGAGGGCTAGCGGGAACGTCTTACCAAGAGACCCAGTACTTC. This sequence encodes CASSIRGLAGTSYQETQYF.

The chain is built from TRBV6-5 and TRBJ1-1; D possibly corresponds to TRBD1 (6 bases). Trimming removed 4 bases at V and 5 bases at J, with 17 bases between. The CDR3 spans 15 residues. The germline CDR1 and CDR2 sequences are MNHEY and SVGAGI. The CDR3 sequence: CASSSPGGAVTEAFF. The CDR3 DNA follows: TGTGCCAGCAGTTCCCCGGGGGGCGCTGTGACTGAAGCTTTCTTT.

In its sample, this clone was seen once. The gene calls are TRBV7-2 and TRBJ2-1; TRBD2 aligns across 7 bases. J lost 7 bases, V lost 1 base, and 10 bases had no gene match. Germline assignment: CDR1 SGHTA and CDR2 FQGNSA. CDR3 size: 16 residues. CDR3 region: CASSLGGAGWSNEQFF. In DNA, the CDR3 is TGTGCCAGCAGCTTAGGAGGAGCGGGATGGTCAAATGAGCAGTTCTTC.

This sequence joins TRBV18 and TRBJ2-1; no firm D call. V lost 3 bases and J 2 bases, leaving 8 bases between the germline ends. There are 14 residues in the CDR3. Looked up from germline, CDR1 is KGHSH and CDR2 is LQKENI. CDR3 bases: TGTGCCAGCTCACCGGGTACAGCCTACAATGAGCAGTTCTTC. It yields the protein CASSPGTAYNEQFF.